These 28 T cell receptor beta chains were sequenced from one sample in a study of blood T cell repertoires in COVID-19. Clones were read by immunoSEQ multiplex PCR, and TCRdb kept only the in-frame ones, dropping some. This sample has about 220,000 clones, with more than 75% found just once. Sequenced material: peripheral blood. These TCRs come from a man between 45 and 60 years old who had recovered from COVID-19.

This chain connects TRBV7-6 to TRBJ2-1; TRBD2 might be the D (6 bases). V was shortened by 0 bases and J by 10 bases, with 10 bases between the two germline ends. There are 13 residues in the CDR3. CDR1 SGHVS and CDR2 FNYEAQ come from the germline V gene. Here the CDR3 DNA reads TGTGCCAGCAGCTTAGCGCCCGGGAGCGAGCAGTTCTTC. Its translation: CASSLAPGSEQFF. The full variable domain, rest sourced from reference TRBV7-6 and TRBJ2-1, is GAGVSQSPRYKVTKRGQDVALRCDPISGHVSLYWYRQALGQGPEFLTYFNYEAQQDKSGLPNDRFSAERPEGSISTLTIQRTEQRDSAMYRCASSLAPGSEQFFGPGTRLTVL.

This clone has a handful of counts. This chain connects TRBV5-4 to TRBJ2-1; 8 nucleotides line up with TRBD1. Germline lookup yields CDR1 SGHNT and CDR2 YYREEE (reference sequence). The junction had 10 bases not matched to a gene; V was cut back by 5 bases and J by 9 bases. The CDR3 has 14 residues. The DNA of the CDR3 is TGTGCCAGCAGTTCAGGGGGCTTCGTTGGTGAGCAGTTCTTC. It encodes CASSSGGFVGEQFF.

The rearrangement links TRBV2 to TRBJ2-4, with 9 bases identical to TRBD2. Trimming cost V 8 bases and J 10 bases; bases outside gene matches: 9. Germline V CDR1 and CDR2: SNHLY, FYNNEI. The CDR3 totals 13 residues. The CDR3 sequence: CASVYSGRGIQYF. The CDR3 bases are TGTGCCAGCGTGTATAGCGGGAGAGGGATTCAGTACTTC.

The table lists this clone with a few counts. The genes are TRBV29-1 and TRBJ2-2; 9 bases align to TRBD1. J lost 3 bases, V lost 3 bases, and 2 bases had no gene match. This CDR3 contains 14 residues. CDR1 and CDR2 from the germline V gene are SQVTM and ANQGSEA. The CDR3 DNA follows: TGCAGCGTTGATCGGGACAGGGACACCGGGGAGCTGTTTTTT. As protein: CSVDRDRDTGELFF.

This sequence joins TRBV10-1 and TRBJ2-2; 14 positions match TRBD2. Germline CDR1 and CDR2: WNHNN and SYGVQD (reference sequence). CDR3 length equals 17 residues. V trimming: 6 bases; J trimming: 5 bases; junction bases outside the gene matches: 8. In nucleotides, the CDR3 is TGCGCCAGCAGCGTTGCCGGACTAGCGGGGGGAACCGGGGAGCTGTTTTTT. Its translation is CASSVAGLAGGTGELFF.

The chain carries TRBV11-2 and TRBJ2-1; 8 positions match TRBD2. Germline V gives CDR1 SGHAT, CDR2 FQNNGV. V lost 1 base to trimming and J lost 5 bases; unmatched junction nucleotides: 7. The length of the CDR3 is 16 residues. The DNA for the CDR3 is TGTGCCAGCAGCTTAGTGTCGGGAGGGCCAGACAATGAGCAGTTCTTC. Amino acids: CASSLVSGGPDNEQFF.

The chain uses TRBV7-2 and TRBJ2-7; 8 bases match TRBD1. The J segment lost 9 bases and the V segment lost 5 bases, leaving 18 bases of the junction unmatched. Germline V gene lookup returns CDR1 SGHTA and CDR2 FQGNSA. This CDR3 has 16 amino acids. The DNA for the CDR3 is TGTGCCAGCAGCCGGAATACAGGGGGAAACCTACGAGCGCAGTACTTC. This codes for CASSRNTGGNLRAQYF.

The chain carries TRBV11-2 and TRBJ1-4; perhaps TRBD1 as D (5 bases). The V gene lost 2 bases and the J gene lost 10 bases, with 11 bases spanning the gap. From germline, CDR1 is SGHAT and CDR2 FQNNGV. The CDR3 has 13 residues. CDR3 bases: TGTGCCAGCAGCTTAAGTGATACAGGAAAACTGTTTTTT. Its protein product is CASSLSDTGKLFF.

The chain combines TRBV5-4 with TRBJ2-5; the match to TRBD2 covers 8 bases. CDR3 size: 16 residues. Trimming cost V 3 bases and J 2 bases; bases outside gene matches: 9. CDR1 is SGHNT, CDR2 YYREEE, per germline (reference sequence). CDR3 protein: CASSSRLAPTQETQYF. CDR3 nucleotides: TGTGCCAGCAGCTCCAGACTAGCGCCAACTCAAGAGACCCAGTACTTC.

The gene calls are TRBV30 and TRBJ2-2; 14 nucleotides agree with TRBD2. This CDR3 has 16 amino acids. CDR1 and CDR2 (germline): GTSNPN, SVGIG (reference sequence). With V trimmed by 5 bases and J by 6 bases, 8 bases remained unmatched. The CDR3 nucleotides read TGTGCCTGGTCCAACCCGGGACTAGCGGGAGCCGGGGAGCTGTTTTTT. This codes for CAWSNPGLAGAGELFF.

V gene TRBV5-1 combines with J gene TRBJ2-1, with D possibly TRBD2 on 6 matching bases. The CDR3 covers 15 residues. V lost 1 base and J 6 bases, leaving 14 bases between the germline ends. CDR1 and CDR2 (germline): SGHRS, YFSETQ. The CDR3 loop is CASSLTVLSGNEQFF. The DNA for the CDR3 is TGCGCCAGCAGCTTGACAGTTCTTAGCGGCAATGAGCAGTTCTTC.

In its sample, this clone was seen once. V and J are TRBV5-8 and TRBJ1-1; TRBD1 matches at 9 bases. CDR3 length: 16 amino acids. Germline V CDR1 and CDR2: SGHTS, YDEGEE. V lost 4 bases, J lost 3 bases, and 10 bases stayed unmatched. CDR3 coding DNA: TGTGCCAGCAGCCACGGACAGGGGATCCGGGACACTGAAGCTTTCTTT. This sequence encodes CASSHGQGIRDTEAFF.

This chain links TRBV19 with TRBJ1-1; no reliable D call. This CDR3 spans 17 amino acids. Germline values: CDR1 LNHDA, CDR2 SQIVND (reference sequence). The V and J ends lost 3 bases and 1 base respectively, with 18 bases between them. The CDR3 loop reads CASSILPRARGNTEAFF. The CDR3 nucleotides read TGTGCCAGTAGTATTTTACCGCGGGCCAGAGGGAACACTGAAGCTTTCTTT.

The chain is built from TRBV2 and TRBJ2-4; D call uncertain. V lost 6 bases and J 0 bases, leaving 6 bases between the germline ends. This CDR3 comprises 13 residues. CDR1 and CDR2 from the germline V gene are SNHLY and FYNNEI. For the CDR3, the DNA is TGTGCCAGCAGCCAGATAGCCAAAAACATTCAGTACTTC. Translating it yields CASSQIAKNIQYF. The entire variable domain, with the rest obtained from reference TRBV2 and TRBJ2-4, is as follows: EPEVTQTPSHQVTQMGQEVILRCVPISNHLYFYWYRQILGQKVEFLVSFYNNEISEKSEIFDDQFSVERPDGSNFTLKIRSTKLEDSAMYFCASSQIAKNIQYFGAGTRLSVL.

This chain links TRBV28 with TRBJ1-5; 7 nucleotides line up with TRBD1. V was pared by 5 bases and J by 1 base, with 11 bases of the junction left unmatched. This CDR3 has 17 amino acids. Germline CDR1 and CDR2: MDHEN and SYDVKM. In DNA form, the CDR3 reads TGTGCCAGCAGTGATCAAAAACAGGGGAAAAGCAATCAGCCCCAGCATTTT. It codes for CASSDQKQGKSNQPQHF.

This chain uses TRBV5-6 with TRBJ2-5; perhaps TRBD1 as D (5 bases). Trimming stripped 3 bases from V and 0 bases from J, with 9 bases between. The CDR3 contains 14 residues. The germline V gene has CDR1 SGHDT and CDR2 YYEEEE. The CDR3 DNA sequence: TGTGCCAGCAGCTGGACAAGAGACCAAGAGACCCAGTACTTC. It codes for CASSWTRDQETQYF.

The chain joins TRBV15 to TRBJ2-1; D is unresolved. V gave up 1 base and J gave up 6 bases, with 4 bases separating them. Looked up from germline, CDR1 is LNHNV and CDR2 is YYDKDF (reference sequence). The CDR3 has 12 amino acids. CDR3 DNA sequence: TGTGCCACCAGCAGAGCGGTCAATGAGCAGTTCTTC. Protein product: CATSRAVNEQFF.

The CDR3 nucleotides read TGTGCCAGCAGCCAACGACAGGGGGCCTACAATGAGCAGTTCTTC. This sequence encodes CASSQRQGAYNEQFF. This chain uses TRBV7-9 with TRBJ2-1; 9 bases are shared with TRBD1. Germline CDR1 reads SEHNR; CDR2 reads FQNEAQ (reference sequence). With V trimmed by 5 bases and J by 2 bases, 4 bases remained unmatched. The CDR3 length is 15 residues.

The V call is TRBV12-2, the J call TRBJ2-2; TRBD1, the table's D call, was not compared with the DNA. TRBV12-2 is flagged as a pseudogene. The CDR3 contains 16 residues. The CDR3 is CASRFRQGQRSGELFF. The CDR3 coding sequence is TGTGCAAGTCGCTTCAGACAGGGGCAGCGCTCCGGGGAGCTGTTTTTT.

The sample holds one count of this clone. The chain links TRBV5-1 to TRBJ2-7; unclear D gene. Germline V CDR1 and CDR2: SGHRS, YFSETQ. There are 14 residues in the CDR3. V was shortened by 0 bases and J by 1 base, with 8 bases between the two germline ends. The DNA of the CDR3 is TGCGCCAGCAGCTTGGACAGCCCTTCCTACGAGCAGTACTTC. Amino acid sequence: CASSLDSPSYEQYF.

CDR3 nucleotide sequence: TGTGCCACCAGCAGAGATCGGGAGTCGGGAGAGACCCAGTACTTC. Its protein product is CATSRDRESGETQYF. The V call is TRBV15, the J call TRBJ2-5, with D perhaps TRBD2 (6 bases). This CDR3 has 15 residues. V gave up 0 bases and J gave up 4 bases, with 12 bases separating them. CDR1 and CDR2 from the germline V gene are LNHNV and YYDKDF (reference sequence).

This chain connects TRBV6-1 to TRBJ1-2; D call uncertain. V lost 1 base, J lost 2 bases, and 17 bases lay in between. This CDR3 is 17 amino acids long. Germline CDR1 reads MNHNS; CDR2 reads SASEGT. The CDR3 sequence: CASSEGYVWQKNYGYTF. The DNA of the CDR3 is TGTGCCAGCAGTGAAGGGTACGTTTGGCAGAAAAACTATGGCTACACCTTC.

Here the CDR3 DNA reads TGTGCCAGCACCGAGGGCAGGAAAGGGAACTATGGCTACACCTTC. Protein sequence: CASTEGRKGNYGYTF. The gene calls are TRBV6-6 and TRBJ1-2, with D unclear. This CDR3 contains 15 residues. Looked up from germline, CDR1 is MNHNY and CDR2 is SVGAGI (reference sequence). Trimming removed 7 bases from V and 2 bases from J, with 17 bases in between.

This chain links TRBV11-3 with TRBJ2-1, with 9 bases identical to TRBD1. With 3 bases clipped from V and 6 bases from J, the junction kept 3 bases outside the gene matches. The germline V gene has CDR1 SGHNT and CDR2 YENEEA. The CDR3 consists of 14 residues. CDR3 protein: CASSFRDRVNEQFF. As DNA, the CDR3 is TGTGCCAGCAGCTTCCGGGACAGGGTCAATGAGCAGTTCTTC.

V and J are TRBV5-1 and TRBJ2-5; 11 nucleotides align to TRBD2. The germline CDR1 and CDR2 sequences are SGHRS and YFSETQ. V shed 6 bases, J shed 2 bases, and the junction held 6 bases outside the gene matches. The CDR3 spans 15 residues. The CDR3 reads CASKPGLAAQETQYF. DNA of the CDR3: TGCGCCAGCAAACCGGGACTAGCGGCACAAGAGACCCAGTACTTC. Using reference TRBV5-1 and TRBJ2-5 for the parts outside the CDR3, the full variable domain is KAGVTQTPRYLIKTRGQQVTLSCSPISGHRSVSWYQQTPGQGLQFLFEYFSETQRNKGNFPGRFSGRQFSNSRSEMNVSTLELGDSALYLCASKPGLAAQETQYFGPGTRLLVL.

The rearrangement uses TRBV11-3 and TRBJ2-7, with 7 positions matching TRBD2. The CDR3 is made up of 17 amino acids. The V gene end was trimmed by 0 bases and the J gene end by 1 base; junction bases not matched to a gene: 9. Germline assignment: CDR1 SGHNT and CDR2 YENEEA. CDR3 nucleotide sequence: TGTGCCAGCAGCTTAGATCTAGGAGGACTAGAGTCCTACGAGCAGTACTTC. Its translation is CASSLDLGGLESYEQYF.

The DNA of the CDR3 is TGTGCCAGCAGCTTATCCGGCAGGGGATACAATCAGCCCCAGCATTTT. Encoded protein: CASSLSGRGYNQPQHF. This chain connects TRBV7-8 to TRBJ1-5; the D gene is possibly TRBD1 (6 bases). There are 16 residues in the CDR3. Deletions cut 2 bases from V and 3 bases from J, with 14 bases between. The germline V gene has CDR1 SGHVS and CDR2 FQNEAQ.

This rearrangement joins TRBV15 to TRBJ1-5; D remains ambiguous. This CDR3 is built from 13 residues. CDR1 and CDR2 from the germline V gene are LNHNV and YYDKDF (reference sequence). Trimming left V 0 bases short and J 9 bases short, with 9 bases between. CDR3 coding DNA: TGTGCCACCAGCAGAGATCGAAGCGGGCCCCAGCATTTT. Encoded protein: CATSRDRSGPQHF. The entire variable domain, with the rest obtained from reference TRBV15 and TRBJ1-5, is as follows: DAMVIQNPRYQVTQFGKPVTLSCSQTLNHNVMYWYQQKSSQAPKLLFHYYDKDFNNEADTPDNFQSRRPNTSFCFLDIRSPGLGDTAMYLCATSRDRSGPQHFGDGTRLSIL.